This T cell receptor (beta chain) comes out of a study of T cells expressing NK-cell markers. The overall study: From sorted CD3+CD56+NKG2C+, CD3+CD56+NKG2C- and CD3+CD56-NKG2C+ T cells came the TCR beta repertoires.

TCRdb re-analyzed the 5' RACE reads; it lists each CDR3 protein once, without DNA. In total, the table holds around 380,000 distinct CDR3 sequences. Study-level points and caveats: Expanded clones of NKG2C+ T cells had an unclear HCMV specificity. Several of the donors carried dominant NKG2C+ clonotypes that took up about 1.0-7.0% of their CD8+ T cells.

Points on this clonotype: The antigen is undetermined.

The receptor's source is a woman in her 50s in good health. Sequencing was performed on blood T cells: a sorted CD56 or NKG2C T cell subset, CD4+ or CD8+ T cells, or bulk PBMC T cells (not recorded which).

The CDR3 spells CSASLSVMANEQFF. The chain links TRBV20-1 to TRBJ2-1; TCRdb indicates TRBD2, and absent DNA this call remains unverified. The germline V gene has CDR1 DFQATT and CDR2 SNEGSKA (reference sequence). CDR3 size: 14 residues.